This T cell receptor beta chain was sequenced in a study of T cells in Graves' hyperthyroidism and ophthalmopathy. Among the patients, aged 18 to 65, hyperthyroidism was newly diagnosed and had lasted under 2 months. Regions amplified from RNA transcripts were the TCR beta CDR3 regions. Carried out on the TCR CDR3, a first-round RT-PCR used the HTBI primer set. MiXCR was run by TCRdb on the multiplex PCR reads, yielding one entry per CDR3 protein. The data contain under 300,000 distinct CDR3 sequences, about 14% of them seen just once; the ten biggest clones take up 7.8%. This clonotype was observed at least ten times. This sequence originates from a woman aged 30 to 39 with Graves' hyperthyroidism that later progressed to Graves' ophthalmopathy. Specimen: blood.

Here the CDR3 DNA reads TGTGCCAGCAGCTTAAGCACCTACGAGCAGTACTTC. It is translated as CASSLSTYEQYF. The rearrangement links TRBV7-2 to TRBJ2-7; the D is unclear. In germline, CDR1 is SGHTA, CDR2 FQGNSA. Deletions cut 2 bases from V and 2 bases from J, with 4 bases between. The CDR3 has 12 residues.